This TCR beta chain was found in a study of T-cell reconstitution after alpha-beta-depleted transplantation in children. The TCRbeta library was prepared with unique molecular identifiers. TCRdb passed the PCR reads through MiXCR, listing each CDR3 protein once. Among almost 400,000 distinct CDR3 sequences listed, around 21% were seen once. This TCR came from a human donor who donated a stem cell graft to a child with acute myeloid leukemia. This material consisted of PBMCs from the stem cell graft donor, taken from the stem cell graft.

The DNA for the CDR3 is TGTGCCAGCAGCAGGAGACAACAAGTCTACAATGAGCAGTTCTTC. Its translation is CASSRRQQVYNEQFF. The chain links TRBV21-1 to TRBJ2-1. TRBV21-1 is shown as a pseudogene. The CDR3 sequence is 15 residues long.